Listed below are T cell receptor beta chains from one sample, sequenced in a study of Graves' ophthalmopathy and Graves' hyperthyroidism. TCRdb called the multiplex PCR reads again in MiXCR, with one record for every CDR3 protein. The sample records approximately 210,000 distinct CDR3 sequences, roughly 29% being singletons. Source material: peripheral blood. These TCRs come from a man aged 50 or older with Graves' ophthalmopathy. Each CDR3 is given with its conserved first and last residue. D genes are given only for firm matches. Size is omitted from some rows. Given values are once, few, many or a class for expanded clones.

clone_size	d_call	v_call	j_call	cdr3_nt	cdr3_aa
NA	NA	TRBV30	TRBJ1-3	TGTGCCTGGAGCATATCAGGGACTGGAAACACCATATATTTT	CAWSISGTGNTIYF
many	TRBD1	TRBV14	TRBJ1-2	TGTGCCAGCAGCCGCCGGGACAGGGTTTTCCAGGGCTACACCTTC	CASSRRDRVFQGYTF
NA	NA	TRBV12-3/TRBV12-4	TRBJ1-6	TGTGCCAGCAGTTTCCAGGGTTGGGAGTCACCCCTCCACTTT	CASSFQGWESPLHF
many	TRBD1	TRBV6-1	TRBJ2-5	TGTGCCAGCGGGGCGGGACAGGGGTCGGGGGAGACCCAGTACTTC	CASGAGQGSGETQYF
many	NA	TRBV12-3/TRBV12-4	TRBJ1-2	TGTGCCAGCAGTTTGGGTCAGGGGCCCCCCCCCCATGGCTACACCTTC	CASSLGQGPPPHGYTF
many	TRBD1	TRBV7-8	TRBJ2-2	TGTGCCAGCAGCTTTCAGGGGGCCGGGGAGCTGTTTTTT	CASSFQGAGELFF
many	NA	TRBV19	TRBJ1-5	TGTGCCAGTAGTATATCACGGCAGCCCCAGCATTTT	CASSISRQPQHF
NA	NA	TRBV11-2	TRBJ2-7	TGTGCCAGCAGCTATGTCGGGGTCGGGATCAGCTCCTACGAGCAGTACTTC	CASSYVGVGISSYEQYF
NA	NA	TRBV19	TRBJ2-7	TGTGCCAGTAGTATCAGCTTCCTCTACGAGCAGTACTTC	CASSISFLYEQYF
many	NA	TRBV18	TRBJ1-5	TGTGCCAGCTCACCAGTAACGGGGGATAGGCAGCCCCAGCATTTT	CASSPVTGDRQPQHF
NA	NA	TRBV7-2	TRBJ1-5	TGTGCCAGCAGCTTAAATGTGGGCAATCAGCCCCAGCATTTT	CASSLNVGNQPQHF
many	NA	TRBV7-2	TRBJ1-3	TGTGCCAGCAGCTTAGGAGGGTACGGAAACACCATATATTTT	CASSLGGYGNTIYF
many	TRBD1	TRBV6-5	TRBJ2-7	TGTGCCAGCAGTTACGGGACAGGGATGGACGAGCAGTACTTC	CASSYGTGMDEQYF
many	NA	TRBV6-5	TRBJ2-7	TGTGCCAGCAGTTACGCCGATAGCTCCTACGAGCAGTACTTC	CASSYADSSYEQYF
many	NA	TRBV30	TRBJ2-7	TGTGCCTCAACGGCAGGGCTTTCCTACGAGCAGTACTTC	CASTAGLSYEQYF
NA	NA	TRBV6-2/TRBV6-3	TRBJ2-7	TGTGCCAGCAGTTACGTGGCGGATTCCTCCTACGAGCAGTACTTC	CASSYVADSSYEQYF
NA	NA	TRBV7-2	TRBJ2-5	TGTGCCAGCAGTAAAAGAGAGACCCAGTACTTC	CASSKRETQYF
many	TRBD1	TRBV12-3/TRBV12-4	TRBJ1-5	TGTGCCAGCAGTTTATGGGACAGGGGGGGCGGTCAGCCCCAGCATTTT	CASSLWDRGGGQPQHF
many	TRBD2	TRBV10-3	TRBJ2-5	TGTGCCATCAGTGAAGTGGGAGGGGAGACCCAGTACTTC	CAISEVGGETQYF
many	NA	TRBV7-8	TRBJ1-5	TGTGCCAGCAGCCCGTTAGGAGGCGGGGGGGTGTCGAGTCAGCCCCAGCATTTT	CASSPLGGGGVSSQPQHF
many	NA	TRBV2	TRBJ2-5	TGTGCCAGCGCCCCTCGGGAGACCCAGTACTTC	CASAPRETQYF
NA	NA	TRBV28	TRBJ1-3	TGTGCCAGCAGTCCCGGCGGGAGGGGAAACACCATATATTTT	CASSPGGRGNTIYF
many	NA	TRBV6-4	TRBJ1-1	TGTGCCAGCAGTGCCTCCAGGCTGGATAAACGTAACACTGAAGCTTTCTTT	CASSASRLDKRNTEAFF
NA	TRBD1	TRBV6-1	TRBJ1-5	TGTGCCAGCAGAAGACAGGGGGCCGATCAGCCCCAGCATTTT	CASRRQGADQPQHF
many	NA	TRBV6-4	TRBJ2-4	TGTGCCAGCAGGCAGCCGACTCTAGCCAAAAACATTCAGTACTTC	CASRQPTLAKNIQYF
NA	TRBD2	TRBV28	TRBJ2-5	TGTGCCAGCAGTTTTCCTCGGCTAGCGGGAGGGCCTGGTTTCCAAGAGACCCAGTACTTC	CASSFPRLAGGPGFQETQYF
many	NA	TRBV6-5	TRBJ2-3	TGTGCCAGCAGTTACATCAGGGGAGATACGCAGTATTTT	CASSYIRGDTQYF
many	NA	TRBV20-1	TRBJ2-7	TGCAGTGCTGTGACTGTCCCTGGGGATGAGCAGTACTTC	CSAVTVPGDEQYF
many	TRBD1	TRBV11-2	TRBJ1-1	TGTGCCAGCAGCTCGGACAGGTCCTACACTGAAGCTTTCTTT	CASSSDRSYTEAFF
NA	TRBD1	TRBV3-1	TRBJ1-1	TGTGCCAGCAGCCACCGGACAGGAGGGTACATGAACACTGAAGCTTTCTTT	CASSHRTGGYMNTEAFF
few	NA	TRBV28	TRBJ1-6	TGTGCCAGCATCCAGGGCGATTCACCCCTCCACTTT	CASIQGDSPLHF
few	NA	TRBV6-2/TRBV6-3	TRBJ1-2	TGTGCCAGCAGTTACTCGGGAAGGGGCCCTGGAGGCTATGGCTACACCTTC	CASSYSGRGPGGYGYTF
NA	NA	TRBV28	TRBJ2-7	TGTGCCAGCAGTTTAGGAGGGGTCGAGCAGTACTTC	CASSLGGVEQYF
many	NA	TRBV9	TRBJ1-1	TGTGCCAGCAGCACCCAGGATCTGAACACTGAAGCTTTCTTT	CASSTQDLNTEAFF
NA	NA	TRBV15	TRBJ1-2	TGTGCCACCAGCTGGTTAAAGGGTTCGAACTATGGCTACACCTTC	CATSWLKGSNYGYTF
many	TRBD2	TRBV12-3/TRBV12-4	TRBJ2-5	TGTGCCAGCAGTTTAGGCCGGCGGGGGGCCTTTGAGACCCAGTACTTC	CASSLGRRGAFETQYF
NA	NA	TRBV6-5	TRBJ2-7	TGTGCCAGCAGTTACTCGTTCGGGGTTAAGAACGAGCAGTACTTC	CASSYSFGVKNEQYF
NA	NA	TRBV6-5	TRBJ1-2	TGTGCCAGCAGTTCCCGATTGGGCTACACCTTC	CASSSRLGYTF
many	NA	TRBV11-2	TRBJ2-7	TGTGCCAGCACCTTGGGGGTGACTAACGAGCAGTACTTC	CASTLGVTNEQYF
many	NA	TRBV6-2/TRBV6-3	TRBJ2-5	TGTGCCAGCACGTCGGGACACCTTATCCAGTACTTC	CASTSGHLIQYF
NA	TRBD1	TRBV28	TRBJ2-4	TGTGCCAGCAGTTTGCACAGGGGGCAGGACATTCAGTACTTC	CASSLHRGQDIQYF
many	TRBD2	TRBV20-1	TRBJ2-7	TGCAGTGCTCAAGAAGTCGCGGGAGGGCCCTATGGTGAGCAGTACTTC	CSAQEVAGGPYGEQYF
NA	TRBD2	TRBV18	TRBJ2-5	TGTGCCAGCTCACCGTCGACTAGCGGGAGGCTGCAAGAGACCCAGTACTTC	CASSPSTSGRLQETQYF
many	NA	TRBV20-1	TRBJ1-2	TGCAGTGCTAGAGACAGCCTCGGCTATGGCTACACCTTC	CSARDSLGYGYTF